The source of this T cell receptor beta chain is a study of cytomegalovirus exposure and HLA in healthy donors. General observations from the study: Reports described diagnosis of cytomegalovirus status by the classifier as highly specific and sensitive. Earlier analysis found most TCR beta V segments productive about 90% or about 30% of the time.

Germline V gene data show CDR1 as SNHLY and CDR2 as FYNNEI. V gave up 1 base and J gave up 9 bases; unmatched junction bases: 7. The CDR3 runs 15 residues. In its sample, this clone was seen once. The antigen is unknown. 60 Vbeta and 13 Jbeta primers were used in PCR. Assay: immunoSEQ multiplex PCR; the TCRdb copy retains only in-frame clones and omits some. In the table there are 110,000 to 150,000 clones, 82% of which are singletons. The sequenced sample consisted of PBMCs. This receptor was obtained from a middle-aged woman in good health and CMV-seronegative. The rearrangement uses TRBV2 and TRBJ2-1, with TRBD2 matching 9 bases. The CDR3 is CASSEGGAGGVEQFF. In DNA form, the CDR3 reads TGTGCCAGCAGTGAAGGAGGCGCGGGAGGGGTTGAGCAGTTCTTC.